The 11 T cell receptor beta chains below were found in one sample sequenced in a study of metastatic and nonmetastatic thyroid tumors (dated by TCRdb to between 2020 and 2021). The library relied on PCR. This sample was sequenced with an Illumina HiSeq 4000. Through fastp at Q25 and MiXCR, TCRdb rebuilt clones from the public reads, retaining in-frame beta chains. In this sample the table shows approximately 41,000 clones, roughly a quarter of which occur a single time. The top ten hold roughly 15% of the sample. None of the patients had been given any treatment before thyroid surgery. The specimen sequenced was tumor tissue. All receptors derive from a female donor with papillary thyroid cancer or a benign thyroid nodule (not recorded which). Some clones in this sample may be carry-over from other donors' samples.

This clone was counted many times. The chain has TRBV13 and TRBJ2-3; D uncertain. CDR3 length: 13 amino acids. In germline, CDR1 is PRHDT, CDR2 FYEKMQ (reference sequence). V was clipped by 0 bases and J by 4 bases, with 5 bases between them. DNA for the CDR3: TGTGCCAGCAGCTTAGGGGTCTCAGATACGCAGTATTTT. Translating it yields CASSLGVSDTQYF.

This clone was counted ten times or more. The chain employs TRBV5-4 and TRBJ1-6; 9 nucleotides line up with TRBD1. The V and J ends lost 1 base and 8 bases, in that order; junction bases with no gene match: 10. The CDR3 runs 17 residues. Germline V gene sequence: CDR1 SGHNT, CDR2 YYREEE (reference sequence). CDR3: CASSLNRGHTGDSPLHF. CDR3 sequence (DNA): TGTGCCAGCAGCTTGAACAGGGGGCATACGGGGGATTCACCCCTCCACTTT.

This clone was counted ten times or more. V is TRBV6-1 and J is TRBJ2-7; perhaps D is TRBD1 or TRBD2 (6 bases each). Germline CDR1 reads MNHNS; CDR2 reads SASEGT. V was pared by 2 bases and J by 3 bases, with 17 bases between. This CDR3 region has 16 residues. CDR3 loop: CASSEKGGRGLYEQYF. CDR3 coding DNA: TGTGCCAGCAGTGAAAAAGGGGGACGGGGGCTCTACGAGCAGTACTTC.

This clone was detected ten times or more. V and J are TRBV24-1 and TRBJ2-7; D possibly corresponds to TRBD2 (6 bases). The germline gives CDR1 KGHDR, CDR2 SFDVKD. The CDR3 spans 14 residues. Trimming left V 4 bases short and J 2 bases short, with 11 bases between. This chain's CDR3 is CATSEGGGTYEQYF. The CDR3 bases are TGTGCCACCAGTGAGGGAGGAGGGACCTACGAGCAGTACTTC.

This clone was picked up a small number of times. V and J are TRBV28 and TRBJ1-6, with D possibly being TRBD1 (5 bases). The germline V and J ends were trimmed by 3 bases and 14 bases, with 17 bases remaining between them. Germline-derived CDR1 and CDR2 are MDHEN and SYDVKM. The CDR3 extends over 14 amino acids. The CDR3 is CASSFGAGTKSLHF. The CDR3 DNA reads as TGTGCCAGCAGTTTTGGGGCAGGTACTAAGTCCCTCCACTTT.

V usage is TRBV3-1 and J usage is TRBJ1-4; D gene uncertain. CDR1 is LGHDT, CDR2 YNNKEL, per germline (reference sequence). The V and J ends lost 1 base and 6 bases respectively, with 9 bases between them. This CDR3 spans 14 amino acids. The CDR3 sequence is CASSQASIDEKLFF. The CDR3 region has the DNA TGTGCCAGCAGCCAAGCTTCGATAGATGAAAAACTGTTTTTT.

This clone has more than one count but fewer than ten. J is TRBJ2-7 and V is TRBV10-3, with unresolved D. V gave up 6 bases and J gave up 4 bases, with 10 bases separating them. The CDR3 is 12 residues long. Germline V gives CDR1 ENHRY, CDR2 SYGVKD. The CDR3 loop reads CAISSSEYEQYF. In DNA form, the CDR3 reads TGTGCCATCAGCTCTAGTGAGTACGAGCAGTACTTC.

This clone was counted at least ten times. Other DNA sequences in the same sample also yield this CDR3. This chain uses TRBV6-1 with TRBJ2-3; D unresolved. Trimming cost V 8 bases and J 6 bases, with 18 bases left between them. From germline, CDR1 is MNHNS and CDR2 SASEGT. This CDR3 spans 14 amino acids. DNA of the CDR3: TGTGCCAGCGCTTTGGACCCTCCTGGGGATACGCAGTATTTT. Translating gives CASALDPPGDTQYF.

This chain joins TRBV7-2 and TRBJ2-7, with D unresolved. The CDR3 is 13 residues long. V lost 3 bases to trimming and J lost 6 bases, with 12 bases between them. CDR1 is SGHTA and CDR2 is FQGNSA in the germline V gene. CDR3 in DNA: TGTGCCAGCAGCTTTGGCAGCGAGTCCGAGCAGTACTTC. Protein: CASSFGSESEQYF.

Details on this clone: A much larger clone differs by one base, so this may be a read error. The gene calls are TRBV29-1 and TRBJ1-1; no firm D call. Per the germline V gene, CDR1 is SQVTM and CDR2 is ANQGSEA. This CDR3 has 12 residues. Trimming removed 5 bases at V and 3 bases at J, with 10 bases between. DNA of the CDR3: TGCAGCGTTTTCACCACCCACACTGAAGCTTTCTTT. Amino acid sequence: CSVFTTHTEAFF.

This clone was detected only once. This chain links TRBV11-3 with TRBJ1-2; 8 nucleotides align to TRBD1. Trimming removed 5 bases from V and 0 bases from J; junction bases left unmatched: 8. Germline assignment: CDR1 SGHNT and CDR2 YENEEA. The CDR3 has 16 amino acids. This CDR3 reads CASSTTGGAPNYGYTF. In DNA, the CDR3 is TGTGCCAGCAGCACTACAGGGGGAGCTCCTAACTATGGCTACACCTTC.